The rows below give T cell receptor beta chains drawn from one sample of a study of T cells after yellow fever vaccination. TCRdb re-called the 5' RACE reads through MiXCR, storing one row per CDR3 protein. The sample shows 500,000 to 650,000 distinct CDR3 sequences, about 13% of them seen only once. The input for sequencing was PBMCs, taken on the day of the yellow fever booster vaccination. The receptors were sampled from a man aged 30 to 39 who received the YFV17D yellow fever vaccine. Each CDR3 is given with its conserved first and last residue.

>TRBV12-3/TRBV12-4|TRBJ2-3
CASRTPSGMVYF
>TRBV11-2|TRBJ2-7
CASSSFAALNEQYF
>TRBV29-1|TRBJ2-1
CSVLSSGSREQFF
>TRBV3-1|TRBJ2-3
CASSPGPGEFADTQYF
>TRBV5-1|TRBJ2-2
CASSLSENGELFF
>TRBV28|TRBJ1-4
CASSPRQGLSEVKLFF
>TRBV12-3/TRBV12-4|TRBJ1-1
CASSFGEGTEAFF
>TRBV6-5|TRBJ2-5
CASSYSATQYF
>TRBV7-3|TRBJ2-5
CASSPLGYSFETQYF
>TRBV27|TRBJ2-7
CASSLRADMRYEQYF
>TRBV5-6|TRBJ2-3
CASSVPPITDTQYF
>TRBV5-1|TRBJ2-3
CASRRGSTDTQYF
>TRBV9|TRBJ1-6
CASSVAWDSAGSPLHF
>TRBV4-3|TRBJ2-5
CASSQDPTGRGQETQYF
>TRBV28|TRBJ2-2
CASWTVNTGELFF
>TRBV5-1|TRBJ2-7
CASSFRGLVSDEQYF
>TRBV9|TRBJ2-1
CASSAAGLTYNEQFF
>TRBV20-1|TRBJ2-1
CSARDTHSRPNEQFF
>TRBV5-1|TRBJ1-4
CASRRDNEPRVPFF
>TRBV3-1|TRBJ1-6
CASSHRTGGSPLHF
>TRBV19|TRBJ2-2
CASSSKGARGELFF
>TRBV20-1|TRBJ2-7
CSARKASGYEQYF
>TRBV4-3|TRBJ1-5
CASSRMQGTSQPQHF
>TRBV3-1|TRBJ2-7
CASSQGQGSREQYF
>TRBV20-1|TRBJ2-2
CSAKSGSRGTGELFF
>TRBV20-1|TRBJ2-3
CSAPPGQGFDTQYF
>TRBV4-3|TRBJ2-4
CASSQDGDRNIQYF
>TRBV2|TRBJ2-1
CASTQGESDEQFF
>TRBV20-1|TRBJ2-7
CSAREAGYPEQYF